This entry concerns a single T cell receptor beta chain. The antigen is unknown. The PCR was carried out with 60 Vbeta primers and 13 Jbeta primers. Assay: immunoSEQ multiplex PCR; the TCRdb copy retains only in-frame clones and omits some. The data hold about 150,000 clones, with about two thirds observed a single time. The source of the sample is a study of cytomegalovirus exposure and HLA in healthy donors. Looked up from germline, CDR1 is LNHNV and CDR2 is YYDKDF (reference sequence). The CDR3 contains 17 residues. Losses at the gene ends were 4 bases for V and 5 bases for J; bases not matched to a gene: 13. Findings of the study overall: Prediction of most subjects' HLA-A and HLA-B alleles by TCR beta sequences was reportedly accurate.

Input material: PBMCs. This receptor was obtained from a woman aged 18-29 years in good health and CMV-seronegative. The chain combines TRBV15 with TRBJ2-2; 7 positions agree with TRBD1. CDR3 in DNA: TGTGCCACCAGCAACTGGGACAGCGGAGTTTCGACCGGGGAGCTGTTTTTT. This sequence encodes CATSNWDSGVSTGELFF.